This record covers a single T cell receptor beta chain. What it binds is not known. CDR1 is DFQATT and CDR2 is SNEGSKA in the germline V gene (reference sequence). The CDR3 runs to 15 residues. V was clipped by 6 bases and J by 2 bases; unmatched bases: 11. Via MiXCR, TCRdb re-called the 5' RACE reads, giving one row per CDR3 protein. The sample lists almost 250,000 distinct CDR3 sequences; about 30% were seen once. The entry originates in a study of CD8 T cells in ankylosing spondylitis. Study outcomes and limitations: Matched ankylosing spondylitis synovial fluid reportedly showed significant enrichment of disease-linked clones. Several highly homologous variants made up a TCR beta motif, and this motif appeared characteristic of ankylosing spondylitis blood.

The sample taken for sequencing was blood, either unsorted or a sorted T cell fraction (not recorded which). This receptor was identified in a male donor with ankylosing spondylitis or in good health (not recorded which). The gene calls are TRBV20-1 and TRBJ2-3, with TRBD2 matching 7 bases. For the CDR3, the DNA is TGCAGTGCGCAGAGCCCGGGGGGTTTCACAGATACGCAGTATTTT. Translating gives CSAQSPGGFTDTQYF.